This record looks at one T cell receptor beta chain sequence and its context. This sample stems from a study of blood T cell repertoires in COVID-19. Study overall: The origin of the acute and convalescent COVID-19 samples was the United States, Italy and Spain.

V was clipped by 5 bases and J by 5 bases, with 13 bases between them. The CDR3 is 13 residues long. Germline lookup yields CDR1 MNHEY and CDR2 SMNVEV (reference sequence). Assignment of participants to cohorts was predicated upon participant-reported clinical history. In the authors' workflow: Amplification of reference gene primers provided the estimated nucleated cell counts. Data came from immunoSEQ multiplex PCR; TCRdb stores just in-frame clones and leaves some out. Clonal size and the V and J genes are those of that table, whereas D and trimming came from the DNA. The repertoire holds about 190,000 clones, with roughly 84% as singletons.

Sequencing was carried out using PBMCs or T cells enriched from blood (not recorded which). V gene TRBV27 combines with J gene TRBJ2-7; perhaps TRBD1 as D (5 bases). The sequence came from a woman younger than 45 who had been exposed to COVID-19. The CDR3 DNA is TGTGCCAGCAGTGCCGGAACAGGACACGAGCAGTACTTC. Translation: CASSAGTGHEQYF.